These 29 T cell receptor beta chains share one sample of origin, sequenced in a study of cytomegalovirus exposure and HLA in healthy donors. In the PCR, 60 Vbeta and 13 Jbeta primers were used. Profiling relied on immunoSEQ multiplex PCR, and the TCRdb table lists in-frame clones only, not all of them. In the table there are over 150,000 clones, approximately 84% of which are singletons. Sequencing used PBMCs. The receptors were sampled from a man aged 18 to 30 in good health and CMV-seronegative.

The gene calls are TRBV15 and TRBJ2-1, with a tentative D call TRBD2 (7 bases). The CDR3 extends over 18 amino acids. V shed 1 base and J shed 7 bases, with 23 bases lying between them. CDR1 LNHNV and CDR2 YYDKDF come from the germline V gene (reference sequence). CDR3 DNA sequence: TGTGCCACCAGCAGAGTCTGGCGTCTAGCGGCGAGGGGGAATGAGCAGTTCTTC. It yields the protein CATSRVWRLAARGNEQFF.

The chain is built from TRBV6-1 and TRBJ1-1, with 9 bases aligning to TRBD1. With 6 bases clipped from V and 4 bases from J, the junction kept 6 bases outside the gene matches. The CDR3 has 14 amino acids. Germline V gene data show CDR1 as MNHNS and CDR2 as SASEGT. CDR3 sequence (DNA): TGTGCCAGCAGCCGAACAGGGGGCCTCACTGAAGCTTTCTTT. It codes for CASSRTGGLTEAFF.

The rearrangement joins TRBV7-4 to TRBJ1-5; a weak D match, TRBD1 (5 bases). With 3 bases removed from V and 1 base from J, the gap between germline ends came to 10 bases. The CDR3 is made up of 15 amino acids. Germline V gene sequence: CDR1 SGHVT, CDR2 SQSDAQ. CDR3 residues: CASSFGRVSNQPQHF. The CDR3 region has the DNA TGTGCCAGCAGCTTCGGCAGGGTAAGCAATCAGCCCCAGCATTTT.

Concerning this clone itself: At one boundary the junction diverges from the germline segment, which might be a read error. CDR3 protein: CSSSLEGAAQETQYF. The CDR3 nucleotides are TGTTCCAGCAGCTTAGAGGGGGCAGCCCAAGAGACCCAGTACTTC. V usage is TRBV7-9 and J usage is TRBJ2-5, with TRBD1 identical over 7 bases. This CDR3 has 15 amino acids. Germline loops: CDR1 SEHNR, CDR2 FQNEAQ (reference sequence).

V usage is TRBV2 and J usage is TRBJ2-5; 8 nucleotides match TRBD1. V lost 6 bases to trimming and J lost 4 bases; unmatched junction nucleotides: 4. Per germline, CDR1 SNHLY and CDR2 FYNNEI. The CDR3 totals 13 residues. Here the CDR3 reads CASRARGPETQYF. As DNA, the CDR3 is TGTGCCAGCAGAGCCAGGGGGCCAGAGACCCAGTACTTC.

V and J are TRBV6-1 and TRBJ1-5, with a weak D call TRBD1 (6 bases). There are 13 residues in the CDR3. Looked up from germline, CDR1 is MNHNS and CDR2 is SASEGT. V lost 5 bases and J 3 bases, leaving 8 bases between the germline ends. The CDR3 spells CASSTGSNQPQHF. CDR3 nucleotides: TGTGCCAGCAGTACAGGGTCCAATCAGCCCCAGCATTTT.

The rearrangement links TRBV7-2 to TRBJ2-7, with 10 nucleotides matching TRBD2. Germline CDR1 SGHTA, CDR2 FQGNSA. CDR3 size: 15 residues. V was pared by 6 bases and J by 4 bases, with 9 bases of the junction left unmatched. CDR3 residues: CASSVLAGVGYEQYF. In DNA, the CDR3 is TGTGCCAGCAGTGTGCTAGCGGGAGTCGGGTACGAGCAGTACTTC.

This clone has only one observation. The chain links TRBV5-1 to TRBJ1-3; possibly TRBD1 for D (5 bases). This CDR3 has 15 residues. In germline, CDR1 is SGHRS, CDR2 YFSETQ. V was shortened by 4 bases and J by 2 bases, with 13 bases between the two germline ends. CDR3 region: CASSPGGGTGNTIYF. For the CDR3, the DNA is TGCGCCAGCAGCCCAGGTGGGGGGACTGGAAACACCATATATTTT.

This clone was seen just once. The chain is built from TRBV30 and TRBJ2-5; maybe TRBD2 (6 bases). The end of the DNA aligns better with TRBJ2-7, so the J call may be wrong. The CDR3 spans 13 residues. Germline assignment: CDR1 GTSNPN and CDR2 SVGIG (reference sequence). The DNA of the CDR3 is TGTGCCTGGAGCCGGGACTCTTTTTACGAGCAGTACTTC. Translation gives CAWSRDSFYEQYF.

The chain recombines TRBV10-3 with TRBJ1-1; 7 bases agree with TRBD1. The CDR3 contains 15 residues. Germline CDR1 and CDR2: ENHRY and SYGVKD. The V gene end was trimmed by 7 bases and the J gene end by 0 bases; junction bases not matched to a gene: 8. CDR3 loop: CAITRGGQMNTEAFF. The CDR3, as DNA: TGTGCCATCACCCGAGGGGGACAGATGAACACTGAAGCTTTCTTT.

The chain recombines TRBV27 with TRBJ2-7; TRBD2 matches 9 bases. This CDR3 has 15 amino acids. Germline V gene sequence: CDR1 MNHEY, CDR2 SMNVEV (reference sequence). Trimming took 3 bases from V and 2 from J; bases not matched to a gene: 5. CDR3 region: CASSFGGRGAYEQYF. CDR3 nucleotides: TGTGCCAGCAGTTTCGGCGGGAGGGGGGCCTACGAGCAGTACTTC.

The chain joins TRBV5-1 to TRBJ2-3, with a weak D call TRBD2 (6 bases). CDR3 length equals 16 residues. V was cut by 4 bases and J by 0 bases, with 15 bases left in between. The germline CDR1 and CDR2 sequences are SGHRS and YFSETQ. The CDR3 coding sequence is TGCGCCAGCAGCGTTGGTAGCGGCCCTAGCACAGATACGCAGTATTTT. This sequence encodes CASSVGSGPSTDTQYF.

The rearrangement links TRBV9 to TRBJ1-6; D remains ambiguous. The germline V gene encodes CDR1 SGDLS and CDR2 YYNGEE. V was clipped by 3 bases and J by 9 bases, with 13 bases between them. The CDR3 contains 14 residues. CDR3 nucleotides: TGTGCCAGCAGCGGCGGAGCTGAGGGTTCACCCCTCCACTTT. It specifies CASSGGAEGSPLHF.

CDR3 bases: TGCAGCGTTGAAGAGGCAGGGAACTATGGCTACACCTTC. Its protein is CSVEEAGNYGYTF. The V gene is TRBV29-1, the J gene TRBJ1-2, with D possibly being TRBD1 (5 bases). CDR1 and CDR2 from the germline V gene are SQVTM and ANQGSEA. V lost 0 bases, J lost 2 bases, and 7 bases lay in between. The CDR3 runs 13 residues. Full variable domain (missing parts from reference TRBV29-1 and TRBJ1-2): SAVISQKPSRDICQRGTSLTIQCQVDSQVTMMFWYRQQPGQSLTLIATANQGSEATYESGFVIDKFPISRPNLTFSTLTVSNMSPEDSSIYLCSVEEAGNYGYTFGSGTRLTVV.

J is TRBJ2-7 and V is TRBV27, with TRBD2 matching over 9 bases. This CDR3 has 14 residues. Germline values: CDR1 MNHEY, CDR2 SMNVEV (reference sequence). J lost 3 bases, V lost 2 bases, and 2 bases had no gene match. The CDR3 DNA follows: TGTGCCAGCAGTTTAGCGGGAGGGAACTACGAGCAGTACTTC. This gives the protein CASSLAGGNYEQYF.

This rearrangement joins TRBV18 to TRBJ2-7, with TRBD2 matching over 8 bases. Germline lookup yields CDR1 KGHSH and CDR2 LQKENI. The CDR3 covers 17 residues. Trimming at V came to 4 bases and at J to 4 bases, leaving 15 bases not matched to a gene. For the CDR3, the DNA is TGTGCCAGCTCACTAGGGGTCGGGATAGCGGGATTATACGAGCAGTACTTC. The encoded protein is CASSLGVGIAGLYEQYF.

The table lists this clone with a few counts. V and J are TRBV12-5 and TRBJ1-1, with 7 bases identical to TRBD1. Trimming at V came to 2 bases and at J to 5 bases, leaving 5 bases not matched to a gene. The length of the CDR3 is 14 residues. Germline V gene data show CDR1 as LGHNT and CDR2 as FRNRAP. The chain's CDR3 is CASGLNHRGTEAFF. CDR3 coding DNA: TGTGCTAGTGGTTTGAACCACAGGGGAACTGAAGCTTTCTTT.

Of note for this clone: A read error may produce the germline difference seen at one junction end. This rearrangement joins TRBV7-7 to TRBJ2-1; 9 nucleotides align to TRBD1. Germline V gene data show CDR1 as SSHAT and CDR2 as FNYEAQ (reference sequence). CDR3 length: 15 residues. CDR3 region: CASSLEGQGGNEQFF. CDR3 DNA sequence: TGTGCTAGCAGCTTAGAGGGACAGGGTGGGAATGAGCAGTTCTTC.

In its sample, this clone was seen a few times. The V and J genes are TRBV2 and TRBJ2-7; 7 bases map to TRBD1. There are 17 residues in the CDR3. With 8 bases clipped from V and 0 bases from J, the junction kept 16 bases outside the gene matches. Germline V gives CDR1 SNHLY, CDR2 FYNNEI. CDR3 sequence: CASGSDRDRANSYEQYF. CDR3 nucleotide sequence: TGTGCCAGCGGTTCCGACAGGGATAGAGCGAACTCCTACGAGCAGTACTTC.

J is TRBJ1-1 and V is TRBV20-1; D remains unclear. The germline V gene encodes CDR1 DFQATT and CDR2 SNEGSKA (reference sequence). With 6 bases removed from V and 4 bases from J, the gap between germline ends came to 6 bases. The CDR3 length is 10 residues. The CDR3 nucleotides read TGCAGTGCCCGTATCACTGAAGCTTTCTTT. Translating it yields CSARITEAFF.

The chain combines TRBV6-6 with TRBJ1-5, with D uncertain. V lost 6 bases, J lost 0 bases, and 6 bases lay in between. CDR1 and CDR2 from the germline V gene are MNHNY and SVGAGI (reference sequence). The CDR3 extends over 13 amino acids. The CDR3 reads CASRGDSNQPQHF. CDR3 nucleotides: TGTGCCAGCAGGGGAGATAGCAATCAGCCCCAGCATTTT.

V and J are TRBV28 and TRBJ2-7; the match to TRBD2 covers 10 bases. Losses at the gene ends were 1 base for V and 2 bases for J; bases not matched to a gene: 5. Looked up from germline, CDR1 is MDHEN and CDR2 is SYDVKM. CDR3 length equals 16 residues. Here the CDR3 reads CASSLLTSGPTYEQYF. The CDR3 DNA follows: TGTGCCAGCAGTTTATTGACTAGCGGGCCCACCTACGAGCAGTACTTC.

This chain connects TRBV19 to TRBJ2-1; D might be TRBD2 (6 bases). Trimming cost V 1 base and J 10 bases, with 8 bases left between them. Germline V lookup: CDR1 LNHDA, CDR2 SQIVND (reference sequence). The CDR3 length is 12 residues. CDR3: CASSIGGGEQFF. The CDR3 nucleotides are TGTGCCAGTAGTATAGGTGGGGGGGAGCAGTTCTTC.

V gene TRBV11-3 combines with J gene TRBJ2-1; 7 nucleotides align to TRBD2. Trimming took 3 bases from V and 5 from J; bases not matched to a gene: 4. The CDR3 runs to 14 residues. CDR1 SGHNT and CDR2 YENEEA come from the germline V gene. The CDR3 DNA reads TGTGCCAGCAGCTTGGGGGGGAGCCACAATGAGCAGTTCTTC. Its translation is CASSLGGSHNEQFF.

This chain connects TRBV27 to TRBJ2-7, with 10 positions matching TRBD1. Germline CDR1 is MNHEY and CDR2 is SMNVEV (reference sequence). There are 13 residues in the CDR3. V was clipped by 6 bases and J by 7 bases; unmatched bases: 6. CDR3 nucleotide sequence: TGTGCCAGCAGCGACAGGGGGCTGGGGGAGCAGTACTTC. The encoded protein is CASSDRGLGEQYF.

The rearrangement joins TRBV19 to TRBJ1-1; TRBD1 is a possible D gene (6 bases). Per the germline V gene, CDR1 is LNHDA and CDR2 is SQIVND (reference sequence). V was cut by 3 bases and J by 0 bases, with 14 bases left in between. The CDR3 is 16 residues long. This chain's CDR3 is CASSILPGTLNTEAFF. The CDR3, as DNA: TGTGCCAGTAGTATCCTCCCCGGGACATTGAACACTGAAGCTTTCTTT.

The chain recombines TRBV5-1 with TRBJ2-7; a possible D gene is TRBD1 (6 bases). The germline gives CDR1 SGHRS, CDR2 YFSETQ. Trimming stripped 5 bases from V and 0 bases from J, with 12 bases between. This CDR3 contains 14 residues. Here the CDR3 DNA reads TGCGCCAGCAGTTCGGCAGGGGACTCCTACGAGCAGTACTTC. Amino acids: CASSSAGDSYEQYF.

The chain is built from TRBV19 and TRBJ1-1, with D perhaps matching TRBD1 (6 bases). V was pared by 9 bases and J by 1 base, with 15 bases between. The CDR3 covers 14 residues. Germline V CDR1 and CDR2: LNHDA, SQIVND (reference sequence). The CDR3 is CASYRDWENTEAFF. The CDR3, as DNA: TGTGCCAGCTACAGGGATTGGGAGAACACTGAAGCTTTCTTT. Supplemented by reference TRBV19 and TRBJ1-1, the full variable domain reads DGGITQSPKYLFRKEGQNVTLSCEQNLNHDAMYWYRQDPGQGLRLIYYSQIVNDFQKGDIAEGYSVSREKKESFPLTVTSAQKNPTAFYLCASYRDWENTEAFFGQGTRLTVV.

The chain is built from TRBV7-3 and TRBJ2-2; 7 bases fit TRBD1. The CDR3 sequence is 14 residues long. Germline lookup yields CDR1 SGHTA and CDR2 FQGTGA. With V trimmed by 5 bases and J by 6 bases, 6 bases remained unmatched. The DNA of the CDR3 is TGTGCCAGCAGCCCGACAGGGACCCCCGGGGAGCTGTTTTTT. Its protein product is CASSPTGTPGELFF.